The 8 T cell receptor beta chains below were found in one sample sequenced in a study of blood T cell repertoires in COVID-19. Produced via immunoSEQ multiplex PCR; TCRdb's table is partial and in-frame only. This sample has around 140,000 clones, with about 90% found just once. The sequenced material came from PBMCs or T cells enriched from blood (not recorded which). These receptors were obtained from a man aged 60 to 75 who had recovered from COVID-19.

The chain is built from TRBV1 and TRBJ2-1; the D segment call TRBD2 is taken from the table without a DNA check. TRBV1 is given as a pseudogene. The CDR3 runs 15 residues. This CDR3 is CTSSQGAGGHNEQFF. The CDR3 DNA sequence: TGCACCAGCAGCCAAGGCGCGGGAGGACACAATGAGCAGTTCTTC.

CDR3 sequence: CSASDRVSRNTEAFF. The CDR3 region has the DNA TGCAGTGCGAGTGACAGGGTGTCGAGGAACACTGAAGCTTTCTTT. The V gene is TRBV20-1, the J gene TRBJ1-1; TRBD1 matches at 7 bases. The CDR3 loop spans 15 amino acids. Germline V gene lookup returns CDR1 DFQATT and CDR2 SNEGSKA (reference sequence). J gave up 1 base and V 6 bases, and 11 bases lay outside the gene matches.

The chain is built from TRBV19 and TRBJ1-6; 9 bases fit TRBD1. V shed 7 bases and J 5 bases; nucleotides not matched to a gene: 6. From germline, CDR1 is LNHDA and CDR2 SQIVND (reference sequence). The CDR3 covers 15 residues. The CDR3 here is CASKKGQGDNSPLHF. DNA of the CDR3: TGTGCCAGTAAAAAGGGACAGGGAGATAATTCACCCCTCCACTTT.

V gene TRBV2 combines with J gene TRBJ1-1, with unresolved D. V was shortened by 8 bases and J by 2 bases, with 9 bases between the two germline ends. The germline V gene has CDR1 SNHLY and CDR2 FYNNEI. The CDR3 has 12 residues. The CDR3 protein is CASQYANTEAFF. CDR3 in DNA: TGTGCCAGCCAGTACGCTAACACTGAAGCTTTCTTT. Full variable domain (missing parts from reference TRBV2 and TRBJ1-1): EPEVTQTPSHQVTQMGQEVILRCVPISNHLYFYWYRQILGQKVEFLVSFYNNEISEKSEIFDDQFSVERPDGSNFTLKIRSTKLEDSAMYFCASQYANTEAFFGQGTRLTVV.

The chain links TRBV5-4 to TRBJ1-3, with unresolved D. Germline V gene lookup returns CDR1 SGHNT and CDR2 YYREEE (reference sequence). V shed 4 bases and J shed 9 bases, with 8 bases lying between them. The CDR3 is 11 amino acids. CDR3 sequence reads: CASSSSGTIYF. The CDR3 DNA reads TGTGCCAGCAGCAGCTCAGGCACCATATATTTT.

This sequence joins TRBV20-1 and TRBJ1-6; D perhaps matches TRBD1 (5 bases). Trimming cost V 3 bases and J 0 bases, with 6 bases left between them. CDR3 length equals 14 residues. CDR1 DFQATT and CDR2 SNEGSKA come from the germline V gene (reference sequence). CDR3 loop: CSASDSSYNSPLHF. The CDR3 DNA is TGCAGTGCTAGTGACAGCTCCTATAATTCACCCCTCCACTTT.

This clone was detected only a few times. The CDR3, as DNA: TGCAGCGTGGCGGACAGGGCGTACACTGAAGCTTTCTTT. Its protein is CSVADRAYTEAFF. The genes are TRBV29-1 and TRBJ1-1, with 8 bases aligning to TRBD1. This CDR3 region has 13 residues. The V segment lost 6 bases and the J segment 3 bases; nucleotides outside the gene matches: 6. Germline V CDR1 and CDR2: SQVTM, ANQGSEA.

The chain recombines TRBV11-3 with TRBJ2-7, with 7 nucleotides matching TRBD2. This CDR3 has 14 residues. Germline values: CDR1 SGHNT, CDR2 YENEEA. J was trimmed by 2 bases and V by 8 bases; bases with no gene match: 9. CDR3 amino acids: CASATGGNPYEQYF. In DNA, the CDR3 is TGTGCCAGCGCCACCGGGGGGAACCCCTACGAGCAGTACTTC.